This T cell receptor (beta chain) was found in a study of blood T cell repertoires in COVID-19. Background on the study: COVID-19 samples from acute and convalescent phases originated in the United States, Italy and Spain.

In germline, CDR1 is DFQATT, CDR2 SNEGSKA (reference sequence). The CDR3 consists of 16 residues. With V trimmed by 3 bases and J by 4 bases, 12 bases remained unmatched. Cohort placement rested on clinical history that participants reported themselves. In the original processing: How many nucleated cells were present was estimated from reference gene primer amplification. Sequenced by immunoSEQ multiplex PCR; TCRdb stores in-frame clones only, minus some. V and J calls and clone size are copied from that table; D and trimming were computed from the DNA. The data show about 190,000 clones, 84% seen once.

Specimen: PBMCs or T cells enriched from blood (not recorded which). The TCR was taken from a woman aged 30 to 39 who had been exposed to COVID-19. The chain joins TRBV20-1 to TRBJ1-5, with TRBD1 matching over 7 bases. CDR3 loop: CSASFQGELGNQPQHF. CDR3 DNA: TGCAGTGCTAGTTTTCAGGGGGAATTGGGAAATCAGCCCCAGCATTTT.